This T cell receptor beta chain was obtained from a study of T cell responses to AZD1222 COVID-19 vaccine. Points from the study as a whole: Of the AZD1222 recipients, only 5 to 7 were seropositive at baseline.

On this clone itself: Its target is unknown.

Using immunoSEQ multiplex PCR, the repertoire was profiled, and TCRdb retains in-frame clones only, with some absent. The sample includes under 200,000 clones, roughly 94% of them seen just once. The specimen was peripheral blood, collected on day 0 of AZD1222 vaccination. The sequence was obtained from an adult in good health.

This CDR3 reads CASSPSGGYTF. Here the CDR3 DNA reads TGTGCCAGCAGCCCCTCGGGTGGCTACACCTTC. The chain has TRBV7-9 and TRBJ1-2; no clear D. Per the germline V gene, CDR1 is SEHNR and CDR2 is FQNEAQ (reference sequence). The CDR3 spans 11 residues. The V end lost 5 bases, the J end lost 7 bases, and 8 bases lay between the germline ends.